This entry concerns a single T cell receptor beta chain. Its antigen is unidentified. The read is 3 residues too short to cover the CDR3 end, so that end is filled in from the germline J gene. These data are taken from a study of Tregs in tolerant kidney transplant recipients. General study points: Findings come from small patient numbers and require larger validation.

CD4+CD25+CD127- Tregs, CD4+CD25- non-Tregs, CD4 and CD8 cells were sorted. Repertoires were generated with immunoSEQ multiplex PCR, while TCRdb's copy carries only in-frame clones and drops some. This sample contains roughly 50,000 clones. CDR3 length: 14 residues. Per the germline V gene, CDR1 is SSHAT and CDR2 is FNYEAQ (reference sequence). Trimming stripped 4 bases from V and 1 base from J, with 7 bases between. The TCR originated in a human donor who received a combined kidney and bone marrow transplant. This chain uses TRBV7-7 with TRBJ2-2, with D unresolved. This specimen consisted of CD4+ T cells from blood, obtained before the transplant. Partial CDR3 DNA: TGTGCCAGCAGCTCCCTCCGGAACACCGGGGAG. This translates into CASSSLRNTGE. The full CDR3 protein is CASSSLRNTGELFF.